This T cell receptor (beta chain) emerged from a study of cytomegalovirus exposure and HLA in healthy donors. The CDR3 runs 16 residues. CDR1 and CDR2 from the germline V gene are MGHRA and YSYEKL. The V segment lost 3 bases and the J segment 6 bases; nucleotides outside the gene matches: 14. Primers for the PCR totalled 60 Vbeta and 13 Jbeta. The assay was immunoSEQ multiplex PCR, and TCRdb's table has in-frame clones only and misses some. The repertoire has approximately 150,000 clones, approximately 80% of them found once; the top ten carry about 3.8%. This clone came up a few times. The sample consisted of PBMCs. This chain uses TRBV4-1 with TRBJ2-7; TRBD2 aligns across 7 bases. The source is a young man in good health and CMV-seropositive. Written as DNA, the CDR3 is TGCGCCAGCAGCCATACCTGGGGGGGGAGCCCCCGCGAGCAGTACTTC. This translates into CASSHTWGGSPREQYF.